This T cell receptor beta chain is drawn from a study of CD4 T cells in relation to SARS-CoV-2 and coronaviruses (dated by TCRdb to 2020 to 2023). With respect to the entire study: The ViraFEST assay cultured PBMCs with antigen for more than nine days, then sequenced TCR beta CDR3s to find antigen-specific clonal expansions. Using patient-derived lymphoblastoid cell lines, the shared crossreactive spike epitopes were mapped to their HLA restriction. The negative reference condition was either a culture with an HIV-1 Nef peptide pool or a culture with no peptide. The Adaptive Biotechnologies TCR-sequencing kit was used for samples from three pre-COVID donors and for the naive versus memory experiments, whereas the other data were Illumina-based. A different TCR-beta assay, based on Illumina, was used to sequence expansion assays from other donors in the study. At the level of individual TCR clonotypes, the study evaluated whether memory CD4+ T cells crossreact between the spike proteins of SARS-CoV-2 and those of common cold coronaviruses.

Study-level results and caveats: Small numbers of patients and of tested TCRs limited the study. Because the crossreactivity analysis focused on spike protein, crossreactivity against other viral proteins was not assessed. Roughly 64% of donors had memory CD4+ clonotypes that crossrecognized SARS-CoV-2 and at least one common cold coronavirus spike. Crossreactive clones showed significantly weaker SARS-CoV-2-driven expansion than monoreactive clones, consistent with antigenic imprinting. Pre-pandemic and post-infection samples were not both contributed by any donor, so tracing of the source of pre-existing responses was limited.

CD4+ T cells from unexposed donors were collected before the COVID-19 pandemic (2011-2018). After about 9 days of culture, CD4+ T cells were isolated with the EasySep CD4+ T cell isolation kit. As far as cell numbers permitted, CD4+ T cells from unexposed donors were tested for reactivity against SARS-CoV-2 S and N as well as four spike pools from common cold coronaviruses. PBMCs were cultured at under 2.5 million per well in IMDM supplemented with around 5.1% human AB serum and roughly 10 IU/ml IL-2. Half of the culture medium was replaced with fresh IL-2-containing medium on days 3 and 7. Triplicate replicate wells were generally used for each peptide culture condition. The leukapheresis product for the unexposed donors was obtained through commercial purchase. PBMCs were isolated from leukapheresis product or whole blood by Ficoll-Paque PLUS gradient centrifugation. PBMCs were either cryopreserved at -140 degrees C or used fresh in the expansion assay. The QIAamp Micro DNA Kit was used to extract genomic DNA from the CD4+ T cells.

Receptors were amplified or captured by the immunoSEQ multiplex PCR assay. The authors' pipeline ran thus. Preprocessing removed nonproductive sequences and CDR3s not starting with C, not ending with F or W, or shorter than 7 amino acids. Antigen-specific clonotypes were called with the MANAFEST web app, based on expansion relative to reference and other culture wells. A clone was considered positive if the clone showed significant expansion compared with the reference culture in 2 of 3 replicate wells at an FDR below 0.05. For a clone to be considered positive, significant expansion relative to all other tandem wells and an odds ratio above 5 were also required. CDR3 homology was quantified as pairwise Levenshtein distance, calculated with the stringdist R package after three terminal residues were trimmed from each end. The table was pulled from immuneACCESS by TCRdb, which kept in-frame rearrangements only. Such tables lose some clones; where checked, under half of the loss comes from unresolved V genes, and the rest has no known cause. The DNA was the basis for D and trimming; V, J and clone size are from that table. The sample table lists 17,000 or so clones, 70% to 80% of them with a count of one. The ten largest clones represent 15% to 19% of the sample.

Trimming takes 8 bases from V and 4 bases from J, and the germline ends sit 18 bases apart. The germline V gene gives CDR1 as MNHEY and CDR2 as SVGAGI. The CDR3 measures 14 amino acids from cysteine to phenylalanine. Of the read, only the CDR3 DNA is kept; its 42 bases are in frame from base 1. Comments on this clone: Its binding antigen is unknown. Qualities for individual bases were not recorded, and no much larger clone is one base off.

This chain is built from TRBV6-5 and TRBJ2-7, and perhaps TRBD1 as D gene, on 6 matching bases. This TCR was recovered from a human donor in good health. Specimen: CD4+ T cells from PBMCs, cultured in vitro. The DNA reads as follows: TGTGCCAGCGCCTGGGATAGGGGGATGTACGAGCAGTACTTC. Its product reads: CASAWDRGMYEQYF.